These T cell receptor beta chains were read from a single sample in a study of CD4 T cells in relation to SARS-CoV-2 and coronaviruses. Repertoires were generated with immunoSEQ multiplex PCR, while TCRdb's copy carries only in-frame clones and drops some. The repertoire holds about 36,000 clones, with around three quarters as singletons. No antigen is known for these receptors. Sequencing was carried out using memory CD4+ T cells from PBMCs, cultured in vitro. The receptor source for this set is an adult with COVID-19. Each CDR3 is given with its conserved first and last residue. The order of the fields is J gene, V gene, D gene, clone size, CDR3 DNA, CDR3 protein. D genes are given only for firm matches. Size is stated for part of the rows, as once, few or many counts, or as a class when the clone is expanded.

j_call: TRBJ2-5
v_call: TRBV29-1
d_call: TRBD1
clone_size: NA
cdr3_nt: TGCAGCGGTGGACAGGTTGGAGAGACCCAGTACTTC
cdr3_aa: CSGGQVGETQYF

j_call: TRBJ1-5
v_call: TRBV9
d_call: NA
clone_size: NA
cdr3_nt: TGTGCCAGCAGCGAGGACAGTAGCAATCAGCCCCAGCATTTT
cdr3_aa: CASSEDSSNQPQHF

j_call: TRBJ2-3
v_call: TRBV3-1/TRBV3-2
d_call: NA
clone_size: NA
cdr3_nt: TGTGCCAGCAGCCATTTCGGCACAGATACGCAGTATTTT
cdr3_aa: CASSHFGTDTQYF

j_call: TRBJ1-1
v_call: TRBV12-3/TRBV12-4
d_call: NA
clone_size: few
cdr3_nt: TGTGCCAGCAGTTTAGGCCGAAACACTGAAGCTTTCTTT
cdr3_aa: CASSLGRNTEAFF

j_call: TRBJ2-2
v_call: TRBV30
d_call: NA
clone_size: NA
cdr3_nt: TGTGCCTGGAGTGTCGGGGCGTCCGGGGAGCTGTTTTTT
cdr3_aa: CAWSVGASGELFF

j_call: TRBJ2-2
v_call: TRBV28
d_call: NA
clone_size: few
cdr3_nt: TGTGCCAGCATCCAGCAGGGGCCGGCGAACACCGGGGAGCTGTTTTTT
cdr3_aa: CASIQQGPANTGELFF

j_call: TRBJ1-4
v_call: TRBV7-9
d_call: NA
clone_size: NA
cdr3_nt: TGTGCCAGCAGCAAAAAATCTAATGAAAAACTGTTTTTT
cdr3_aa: CASSKKSNEKLFF

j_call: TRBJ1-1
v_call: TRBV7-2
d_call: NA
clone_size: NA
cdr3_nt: TGTGCCAGCAGCTCTCGTCGGGGCCCCACTGAAGCTTTCTTT
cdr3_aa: CASSSRRGPTEAFF

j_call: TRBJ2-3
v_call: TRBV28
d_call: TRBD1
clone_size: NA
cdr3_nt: TGTGCCAGCAGTTCACACGGACAGGGGTTATCAGATACGCAGTATTTT
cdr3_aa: CASSSHGQGLSDTQYF

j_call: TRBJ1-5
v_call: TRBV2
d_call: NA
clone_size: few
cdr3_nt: TGTGCCAGCCGAAGGGGACAACCCCGGAGCAATCAGCCCCAGCATTTT
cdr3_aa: CASRRGQPRSNQPQHF

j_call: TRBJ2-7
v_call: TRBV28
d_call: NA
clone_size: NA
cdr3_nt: TGTGCCAGCAGTTTGAAGCGTGAGCAGTACTTC
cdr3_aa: CASSLKREQYF

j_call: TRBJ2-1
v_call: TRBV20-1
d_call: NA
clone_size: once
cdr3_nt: TGCAGTGCTAGTCAGGACTCCTACAATGAGCAGTTCTTC
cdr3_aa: CSASQDSYNEQFF

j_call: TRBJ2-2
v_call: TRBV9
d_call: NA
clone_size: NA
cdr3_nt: TGTGCCAGCAGAGTCGGGACTGGCGGAACCGGGGAGCTGTTTTTT
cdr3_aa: CASRVGTGGTGELFF

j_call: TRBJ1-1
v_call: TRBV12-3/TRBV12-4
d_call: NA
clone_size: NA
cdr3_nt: TGTGCCAGCAGCACGACAGGGAACACTGAAGCTTTCTTT
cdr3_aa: CASSTTGNTEAFF

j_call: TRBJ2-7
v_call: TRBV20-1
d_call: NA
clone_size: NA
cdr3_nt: TGCAGTGCTAGTGAGCAGCCCTTACCTTCCTACGAGCAGTACTTC
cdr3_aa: CSASEQPLPSYEQYF

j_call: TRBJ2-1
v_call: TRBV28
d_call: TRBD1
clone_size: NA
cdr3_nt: TGTGCCAGCAGCACGATCCACATGACCGGGACAGCAAAAAGTCCCTACTTGGATGAGCAGTTCTTC
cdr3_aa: CASSTIHMTGTAKSPYLDEQFF

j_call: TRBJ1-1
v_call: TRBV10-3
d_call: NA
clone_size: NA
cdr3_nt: TGTGCCATCAGTGAGAGGGGTCAGGGGAGTACTGAAGCTTTCTTT
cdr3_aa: CAISERGQGSTEAFF

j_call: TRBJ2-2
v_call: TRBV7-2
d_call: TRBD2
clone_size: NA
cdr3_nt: TGTGCCAGCAGCTACATAGCGGGAGTGACCGGGGAGCTGTTTTTT
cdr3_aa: CASSYIAGVTGELFF

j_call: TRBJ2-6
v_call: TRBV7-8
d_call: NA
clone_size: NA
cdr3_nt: TGTGCCAGCAGCTTAGAACACGCTGGGGCCAACGTCCTGACTTTC
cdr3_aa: CASSLEHAGANVLTF

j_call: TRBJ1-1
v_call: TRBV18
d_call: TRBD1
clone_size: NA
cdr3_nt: TGTGCCAGCTCACCTCCGGGACAGCAGGTTTCGGCTTTCTTT
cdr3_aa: CASSPPGQQVSAFF

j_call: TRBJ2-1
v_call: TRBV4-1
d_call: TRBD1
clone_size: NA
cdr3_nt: TGCGCCAGCAGCCAAGTTCGGGACAGCTCCTACAATGAGCAGTTCTTC
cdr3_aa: CASSQVRDSSYNEQFF

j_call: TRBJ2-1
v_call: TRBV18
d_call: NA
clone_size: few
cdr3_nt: TGTGCCAGCTCACCAAGTCCCGACCGAGGACACAATGAGCAGTTCTTC
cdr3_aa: CASSPSPDRGHNEQFF

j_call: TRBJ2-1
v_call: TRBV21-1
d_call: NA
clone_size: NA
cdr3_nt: TGTGCCAGCAGCAACGCCCGACTAGCGGCACTGAAGCAAAATGAGCAGTTCTTC
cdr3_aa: CASSNARLAALKQNEQFF

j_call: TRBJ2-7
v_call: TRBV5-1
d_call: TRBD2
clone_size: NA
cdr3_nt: TGCGCCAGCAGCTTCTTAGCGGGTAACTCCTACGAGCAGTACTTC
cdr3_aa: CASSFLAGNSYEQYF